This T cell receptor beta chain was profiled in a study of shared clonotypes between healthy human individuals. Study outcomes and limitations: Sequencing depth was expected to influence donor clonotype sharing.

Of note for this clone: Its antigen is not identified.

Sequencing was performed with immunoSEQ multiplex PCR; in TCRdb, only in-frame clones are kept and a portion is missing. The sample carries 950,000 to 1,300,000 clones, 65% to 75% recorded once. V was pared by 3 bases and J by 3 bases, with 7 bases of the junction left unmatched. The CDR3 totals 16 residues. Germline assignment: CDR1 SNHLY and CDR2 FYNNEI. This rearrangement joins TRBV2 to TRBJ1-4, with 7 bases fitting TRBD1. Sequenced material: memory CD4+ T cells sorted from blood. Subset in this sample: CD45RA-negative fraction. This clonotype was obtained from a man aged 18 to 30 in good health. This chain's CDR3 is CASSDGDRTSNEKLFF. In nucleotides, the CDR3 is TGTGCCAGCAGTGATGGGGACAGAACCTCTAATGAAAAACTGTTTTTT.